This T cell receptor beta chain was captured by sequencing in a study of patients and donors after allogeneic stem cell transplantation. In germline, CDR1 is LGHDT, CDR2 YNNKEL (reference sequence). The J segment lost 6 bases and the V segment lost 1 base, leaving 2 bases of the junction unmatched. This CDR3 is built from 14 residues. From the RT-PCR reads, TCRdb called clonotypes with MiXCR, one entry per CDR3 protein. The sample holds more than 150,000 distinct CDR3 sequences, 41% seen once. This TCR was sampled from a human donor who was either an allogeneic HSCT recipient or a stem cell or donor lymphocyte infusion donor (not recorded which). It is not recorded whose cells these are; they may come from a transplant donor. Material: blood, either unsorted or a sorted T cell fraction (not recorded which). The V gene is TRBV3-1, the J gene TRBJ1-2; 10 bases are shared with TRBD1. The CDR3: CASSQGGQGHGYTF. DNA for the CDR3: TGTGCCAGCAGCCAAGGGGGACAGGGGCATGGCTACACCTTC. The variable domain in full, completed from reference TRBV3-1 and TRBJ1-2, reads DTAVSQTPKYLVTQMGNDKSIKCEQNLGHDTMYWYKQDSKKFLKIMFSYNNKELIINETVPNRFSPKSPDKAHLNLHINSLELGDSAVYFCASSQGGQGHGYTFGSGTRLTVV.